This TCR beta chain is drawn from a study of T cells expressing NK-cell markers. Study-wide context: Researchers got TCR beta repertoires out of sorted CD3+CD56+NKG2C+, CD3+CD56+NKG2C- and CD3+CD56-NKG2C+ T cells.

Germline V gene data show CDR1 as PRHDT and CDR2 as FYEKMQ (reference sequence). This CDR3 is 14 amino acids long. Scientists made TCR beta cDNA using 5'RACE template switching with UMIs. TCRdb re-called the 5' RACE reads, yielding one record per CDR3 amino acid sequence without DNA. The table for this sample gives roughly 180,000 distinct CDR3 sequences. The study's findings and limits: Specificity for HCMV among expanded NKG2C+ T cell clones was not established. Dominant NKG2C+ clonotypes accounted for roughly 1.0-7.0% of CD8+ T cells in a handful of donors.

As for this clonotype: The antigen is not known.

The sequencing input was blood T cells: a sorted CD56 or NKG2C T cell subset, CD4+ or CD8+ T cells, or bulk PBMC T cells (not recorded which). This receptor was taken from a man aged 18-75 years in good health. The chain recombines TRBV13 with TRBJ2-3; the TCRdb D gene call, TRBD2, has no DNA to confirm it. The CDR3: CASSLGRATDTQYF.